This T cell receptor beta chain was documented in a study of beta chain features in type 1 diabetes. V lost 0 bases and J lost 2, with 9 bases in between. This CDR3 comprises 14 residues. Germline lookup yields CDR1 SGHRS and CDR2 YFSETQ. Every bit of the isolated RNA underwent reverse transcription, so sequencing read expressed TCRB transcripts. Clones were sequenced by immunoSEQ multiplex PCR, and TCRdb holds only the in-frame ones, with some missing. Here the sample spans hundreds of thousands of clones, around 15% being singletons. This clone was observed a few times. Sequencing was performed on naive CD4+ T cells from blood. The J gene is TRBJ2-7, the V gene TRBV5-1, with D unresolved. This receptor was identified in a man between 18 and 29 years old in good health. The CDR3 sequence is CASSLDAVPYEQYF. The DNA for the CDR3 is TGCGCCAGCAGCTTGGATGCGGTCCCCTACGAGCAGTACTTC.